These 15 T cell receptor beta chains originate from one sample sequenced in a study of cytomegalovirus exposure and HLA in healthy donors. Data came from immunoSEQ multiplex PCR; TCRdb stores just in-frame clones and leaves some out. The sample has 250,000 to 400,000 clones, 70% to 90% seen once. Sequenced sample: PBMCs. The receptors were gathered from a young man in good health and CMV-seronegative.

This sequence joins TRBV2 and TRBJ1-6; 8 bases map to TRBD1. V was pared by 9 bases and J by 9 bases, with 13 bases of the junction left unmatched. CDR3 size: 15 residues. Germline V gives CDR1 SNHLY, CDR2 FYNNEI. The CDR3 sequence: CARTGSGTGRSPLHF. The CDR3 DNA is TGTGCCAGAACCGGGAGCGGGACAGGTCGTTCACCCCTCCACTTT. Full variable domain (outside the CDR3, taken from reference TRBV2 and TRBJ1-6): EPEVTQTPSHQVTQMGQEVILRCVPISNHLYFYWYRQILGQKVEFLVSFYNNEISEKSEIFDDQFSVERPDGSNFTLKIRSTKLEDSAMYFCARTGSGTGRSPLHFGNGTRLTVT.

The chain links TRBV28 to TRBJ1-1; D may be TRBD1 (5 bases). From germline, CDR1 is MDHEN and CDR2 SYDVKM. The CDR3 is 13 residues long. The ends were cut back, 7 bases at V and 1 base at J, with 10 bases in the middle. CDR3 DNA sequence: TGTGCCAGCACCGACAGTCCGAACACTGAAGCTTTCTTT. It specifies CASTDSPNTEAFF.

The J gene is TRBJ1-2, the V gene TRBV13; D uncertain. V was shortened by 4 bases and J by 6 bases, with 21 bases between the two germline ends. Germline V gene lookup returns CDR1 PRHDT and CDR2 FYEKMQ (reference sequence). This CDR3 comprises 16 residues. The DNA for the CDR3 is TGTGCCAGCAGCTCCCCCATAGCCAGTCGTATGGATGGCTACACCTTC. As protein: CASSSPIASRMDGYTF. Together with reference TRBV13 and TRBJ1-2, the CDR3 gives the full variable domain: AAGVIQSPRHLIKEKRETATLKCYPIPRHDTVYWYQQGPGQDPQFLISFYEKMQSDKGSIPDRFSAQQFSDYHSELNMSSLELGDSALYFCASSSPIASRMDGYTFGSGTRLTVV.

The rearrangement links TRBV18 to TRBJ1-6; D is ambiguous. Deletions cut 3 bases from V and 1 base from J, with 7 bases between. The CDR3 length is 15 residues. Germline V CDR1 and CDR2: KGHSH, LQKENI. CDR3 in DNA: TGTGCCAGCTCACCGTTAGATTCCTATAATTCACCCCTCCACTTT. Its protein is CASSPLDSYNSPLHF. Supplemented by reference TRBV18 and TRBJ1-6, the full variable domain reads NAGVMQNPRHLVRRRGQEARLRCSPMKGHSHVYWYRQLPEEGLKFMVYLQKENIIDESGMPKERFSAEFPKEGPSILRIQQVVRGDSAAYFCASSPLDSYNSPLHFGNGTRLTVT.

The chain carries TRBV2 and TRBJ2-6, with 9 bases matching TRBD1. The germline V gene has CDR1 SNHLY and CDR2 FYNNEI. Trimming removed 5 bases from V and 0 bases from J; junction bases left unmatched: 5. CDR3 length: 17 residues. The CDR3 sequence is CASSPGTGRSGANVLTF. The CDR3 coding sequence is TGTGCCAGCAGTCCCGGGACAGGGCGCTCTGGGGCCAACGTCCTGACTTTC.

The rearrangement links TRBV7-9 to TRBJ2-5; weak D call: TRBD2 (5 bases). Trimming stripped 0 bases from V and 0 bases from J, with 17 bases between. The CDR3 runs to 18 residues. Germline loops: CDR1 SEHNR, CDR2 FQNEAQ (reference sequence). In DNA form, the CDR3 reads TGTGCCAGCAGCTTAGCGCGACCCCTAGAGGGCTACCAAGAGACCCAGTACTTC. It codes for CASSLARPLEGYQETQYF.

The chain recombines TRBV29-1 with TRBJ1-1; D ambiguous. V was shortened by 3 bases and J by 3 bases, with 26 bases between the two germline ends. The germline V gene encodes CDR1 SQVTM and CDR2 ANQGSEA. The CDR3 loop spans 18 amino acids. CDR3 residues: CSVELRGGRLRRDTEAFF. CDR3 DNA sequence: TGCAGCGTTGAGCTTCGGGGTGGACGCCTCCGTCGTGACACTGAAGCTTTCTTT.

The chain uses TRBV19 and TRBJ1-2; possibly TRBD1 for D (6 bases). The CDR3 length is 15 residues. V was pared by 7 bases and J by 2 bases, with 17 bases between. Germline-derived CDR1 and CDR2 are LNHDA and SQIVND (reference sequence). The CDR3 coding sequence is TGTGCCAGTACTCCTATTGCCGGGACAAACTATGGCTACACCTTC. Its protein is CASTPIAGTNYGYTF.

The DNA for the CDR3 is TGTGCCAGTCGGGGTCTTCACTACGAGCAGTACTTC. As protein: CASRGLHYEQYF. V usage is TRBV19 and J usage is TRBJ2-7, with a possible D match to TRBD2 (5 bases). Germline CDR1 is LNHDA and CDR2 is SQIVND (reference sequence). Trimming cost V 8 bases and J 3 bases, with 11 bases left between them. There are 12 residues in the CDR3.

The chain joins TRBV6-5 to TRBJ2-1; D perhaps matches TRBD1 (5 bases). Germline V CDR1 and CDR2: MNHEY, SVGAGI. Trimming took 5 bases from V and 8 from J, leaving 16 bases between them. This CDR3 region has 14 residues. DNA of the CDR3: TGTGCCAGCAGTACCCCTGGGGCCTCGGATGAGCAGTTCTTC. Encoded protein: CASSTPGASDEQFF.

This clone is a singleton in its sample. The rearrangement uses TRBV5-4 and TRBJ1-1; D call uncertain. Germline assignment: CDR1 SGHNT and CDR2 YYREEE (reference sequence). The CDR3 runs 16 residues. Trimming removed 4 bases at V and 0 bases at J, with 16 bases between. The CDR3: CASSRLVPGVNTEAFF. The DNA of the CDR3 is TGTGCCAGCAGCCGCTTGGTACCCGGGGTGAACACTGAAGCTTTCTTT.

The chain combines TRBV7-2 with TRBJ2-7; 12 bases are shared with TRBD2. Unmatched junction bases numbered 3, after V lost 3 bases and J lost 0 bases. Germline lookup yields CDR1 SGHTA and CDR2 FQGNSA. The CDR3 extends over 16 amino acids. CDR3 amino acids: CASSFLAGGSSYEQYF. The CDR3 bases are TGTGCCAGCAGCTTCCTAGCGGGGGGGAGCTCCTACGAGCAGTACTTC.

The chain uses TRBV29-1 and TRBJ1-1, with unresolved D. CDR3 length equals 11 residues. V lost 4 bases and J lost 1, with 4 bases in between. Germline V gene data show CDR1 as SQVTM and CDR2 as ANQGSEA. The DNA of the CDR3 is TGCAGCGTTGCTCCGAACACTGAAGCTTTCTTT. This sequence encodes CSVAPNTEAFF.

The chain couples TRBV27 to TRBJ1-5; D uncertain. The CDR3 is 16 residues long. Germline V gives CDR1 MNHEY, CDR2 SMNVEV (reference sequence). Trimming took off 5 bases at V and 0 bases at J, with 14 bases between the two ends. The CDR3 is CASSPRGAYSNQPQHF. As DNA, the CDR3 is TGTGCCAGCAGTCCCCGTGGAGCCTATAGCAATCAGCCCCAGCATTTT.

The CDR3 DNA follows: TGTGCCAGCACTCTAGCGGGGGGGGGCTACGAGCAGTACTTC. Its translation is CASTLAGGGYEQYF. V is TRBV6-1 and J is TRBJ2-7; 12 bases match TRBD2. CDR1 is MNHNS, CDR2 SASEGT, per germline. V shed 7 bases, J shed 3 bases, and the junction held 4 bases outside the gene matches. The CDR3 length is 14 residues.